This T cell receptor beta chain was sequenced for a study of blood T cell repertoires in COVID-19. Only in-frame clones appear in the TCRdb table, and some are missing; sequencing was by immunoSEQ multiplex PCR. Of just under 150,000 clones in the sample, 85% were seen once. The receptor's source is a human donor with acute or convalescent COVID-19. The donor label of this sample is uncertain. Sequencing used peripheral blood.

Here the CDR3 DNA reads TGTGCCAGCAGCGAAATCCAGGGCGGGGGAGGCTACACCTTC. Its protein is CASSEIQGGGGYTF. The chain employs TRBV3-1 (or the pseudogene TRBV3-2) and TRBJ1-2; tentatively, D is TRBD1 (5 bases). The V gene lost 5 bases and the J gene lost 8 bases, with 18 bases spanning the gap. Germline V gene data show CDR1 as LGHDT and CDR2 as YNNKEL (reference sequence). The CDR3 has 14 residues.